This note documents a single TCR beta chain sequence. Its antigen is unidentified. This record belongs to a study of shared clonotypes between healthy human individuals. There are 17 residues in the CDR3. CDR1 and CDR2 (germline): MNHEY, SMNVEV (reference sequence). Losses at the gene ends were 4 bases for V and 7 bases for J; bases not matched to a gene: 14. Donors were Caucasian adults residing in Nashville, Tennessee, USA. Repertoires were generated with immunoSEQ multiplex PCR, while TCRdb's copy carries only in-frame clones and drops some. The table has about 2.4 million clones, 85% to 95% seen once; the top ten hold over 0.12%. Study conclusions and caveats: Sharing across four donors was highest in naive CD4 (roughly 5%) and lowest in memory CD8 (0.4%).

The V call is TRBV27, the J call TRBJ2-7; 12 nucleotides line up with TRBD1. This clonotype was obtained from a man aged 18-30 years in good health. The source material was naive CD4+ T cells sorted from blood. Subset denoted: CD45RA+ positively selected. The CDR3 bases are TGTGCCAGCAGTTCTCCAGCCGGGACAGGGGGCTTCTTAGAGCAGTACTTC. It codes for CASSSPAGTGGFLEQYF.